Each of the 19 T cell receptor beta chains below was sequenced from the same sample in a study of low-dose radiotherapy and immunotherapy resistance in tumors. The time point denotes: before trial treatment. First-strand cDNA relied on TRAV- and TRBV-specific primers spanning alpha and beta chains. TCRs underwent roughly 19 PCR cycles of amplification with a constant-region primer and V-primer adapter. In TCRdb, the reads were re-called with MiXCR into one record per CDR3 protein. Among tens of thousands of distinct CDR3 sequences listed, 30% to 40% were seen once. The sequencing here drew on PBMCs, taken before treatment. The receptors shown here come from a female donor with ovarian cancer.

In the case of this clonotype: Given a far larger clone just one base away, this is likely a sequencing read error. V and J are TRBV20-1 and TRBJ2-1, with D hard to call. This CDR3 contains 12 residues. V shed 0 bases and J shed 10 bases, with 10 bases lying between them. Looked up from germline, CDR1 is DFQATT and CDR2 is SNEGSKA (reference sequence). The CDR3: CSAREVGHEQFF. In DNA form, the CDR3 reads TGCAGTGCTAGAGAGGTAGGCCACGAGCAGTTCTTC.

Worth noting for this clonotype: A read error is the likely source, as a far larger clone sits one nucleotide away. V is TRBV19 and J is TRBJ2-7, with 13 bases identical to TRBD2. The CDR3 is made up of 15 amino acids. The germline V gene has CDR1 LNHDA and CDR2 SQIVND (reference sequence). V lost 4 bases to trimming and J lost 7 bases; unmatched junction nucleotides: 7. The CDR3 bases are TGTGCCAGTAGTAGGACTAGCGGGAGATTTCATGAGCAGTACTTC. This translates into CASSRTSGRFHEQYF.

About this clonotype: This likely stems from a read error, as it lies one base from a far larger clone. V gene TRBV6-8 combines with J gene TRBJ2-7; D remains unclear. The CDR3 runs 14 residues. Trimming pared 5 bases from V and 3 bases from J, leaving 14 bases between. Germline V lookup: CDR1 MNHGY, CDR2 SAAAGT. The CDR3 bases are TGTGCCAGCAGTAAACCATCCAGACTCTACGAGCAGTACTTC. Its protein product is CASSKPSRLYEQYF.

This clonotype was recorded at least ten times. CDR3 DNA: TGTGCCAGCGGAACTAGCGGCTACGAGCAGTACTTC. Its protein product is CASGTSGYEQYF. The chain links TRBV6-5 to TRBJ2-7; 8 positions agree with TRBD2. CDR1 is MNHEY, CDR2 SVGAGI, per germline. V was pared by 8 bases and J by 3 bases, with 3 bases of the junction left unmatched. The CDR3 consists of 12 residues.

This clonotype was seen a few times. The gene calls are TRBV29-1 and TRBJ2-2, with D perhaps matching TRBD1 (6 bases). V was pared by 6 bases and J by 3 bases, with 14 bases between. Germline lookup yields CDR1 SQVTM and CDR2 ANQGSEA. The CDR3 runs 14 residues. For the CDR3, the DNA is TGCAGCGTCGTGGACAGCCGCTACACCGGGGAGCTGTTTTTT. It encodes CSVVDSRYTGELFF.

This clonotype was recorded at least ten times. The genes are TRBV6-4 and TRBJ2-1; 8 bases agree with TRBD2. CDR3 length equals 15 residues. Germline CDR1 and CDR2: MRHNA and SNTAGT. V shed 8 bases and J 1 base; nucleotides not matched to a gene: 7. The CDR3 here is CASSPGGGSYNEQFF. DNA for the CDR3: TGTGCCAGCTCCCCGGGGGGGGGGTCCTACAATGAGCAGTTCTTC.

This clonotype appeared a single time. CDR3 loop: CASSQLAGGPDTQYF. The CDR3 coding sequence is TGTGCCAGCAGTCAACTAGCGGGAGGGCCAGATACGCAGTATTTT. This chain connects TRBV6-2 or TRBV6-3 to TRBJ2-3; 13 nucleotides match TRBD2. CDR1 is MNHEY, CDR2 SVGEGT, per germline. This CDR3 is 15 amino acids long. Unmatched junction bases numbered 3, after V lost 5 bases and J lost 4 bases.

This clonotype came up many times. The gene calls are TRBV5-1 and TRBJ2-2; D is perhaps TRBD2 (6 bases). CDR1 and CDR2 (germline): SGHRS, YFSETQ. The V and J ends lost 3 bases and 0 bases respectively, with 18 bases between them. There are 18 residues in the CDR3. The CDR3 region is CASSSREAGFANTGELFF. The CDR3 bases are TGCGCCAGCAGCTCGAGGGAGGCAGGTTTCGCGAACACCGGGGAGCTGTTTTTT.

CDR3 DNA sequence: TGTGCCAGCAGGACAGGGGGGCCCTACAATGAGCAGTTCTTC. Translating it yields CASRTGGPYNEQFF. The chain uses TRBV4-2 and TRBJ2-1; 9 positions agree with TRBD1. This CDR3 contains 14 residues. CDR1 is LGHNA and CDR2 is YNFKEQ in the germline V gene. Trimming removed 6 bases from V and 2 bases from J; junction bases left unmatched: 2.

In its sample, this clonotype was seen a few times. J is TRBJ2-2 and V is TRBV10-3; tentative D call: TRBD1 (6 bases). V was pared by 6 bases and J by 7 bases, with 18 bases between. The length of the CDR3 is 15 residues. CDR1 is ENHRY, CDR2 SYGVKD, per germline. The DNA of the CDR3 is TGTGCCATCAGACCCGGGCAGGGGCGAAACGGGGAGCTGTTTTTT. Protein sequence: CAIRPGQGRNGELFF.

This CDR3 is CASSQGPAGGYEQFF. CDR3 nucleotide sequence: TGTGCCAGCAGCCAGGGGCCGGCAGGGGGGTATGAGCAGTTCTTC. The genes are TRBV5-5 and TRBJ2-1; D is possibly TRBD1 (7 bases). V shed 4 bases and J shed 8 bases, with 19 bases lying between them. Germline CDR1 reads SGHKS; CDR2 reads YYEKEE (reference sequence). This CDR3 is 15 amino acids long.

With respect to this clonotype: A read error may account for a junction end that differs from germline. The V and J genes are TRBV2 and TRBJ2-1; perhaps D is TRBD1 or TRBD2 (6 bases each). CDR1 and CDR2 (germline): SNHLY, FYNNEI. CDR3 length: 16 amino acids. The CDR3 loop reads CASSQSEGETVDEQFF. CDR3 nucleotides: TGCGCCAGCAGTCAATCGGAGGGGGAGACGGTGGATGAGCAGTTCTTC.

This clonotype was counted at least ten times. J is TRBJ2-5 and V is TRBV3-1; maybe TRBD1 (5 bases). CDR3 length: 14 residues. Germline V gives CDR1 LGHDT, CDR2 YNNKEL (reference sequence). Trimming pared 1 base from V and 5 bases from J, leaving 11 bases between. This chain's CDR3 is CASSQGGQRETQYF. In DNA, the CDR3 is TGTGCCAGCAGCCAAGGAGGACAACGGGAGACCCAGTACTTC.

This clonotype has a count of ten or more. The rearrangement uses TRBV5-1 and TRBJ2-5, with a tentative D call TRBD2 (7 bases). The V gene's germline CDR1 is SGHRS and CDR2 YFSETQ. Between the trimmed V and J ends, which lost 2 bases and 4 bases, there was a span of 12 bases. This CDR3 spans 14 amino acids. In nucleotides, the CDR3 is TGCGCCAGCAGCTTCGGGGGGCCACGAGAGACCCAGTACTTC. Encoded protein: CASSFGGPRETQYF.

This clonotype was recorded many times. CDR3 nucleotides: TGCAGCGTTGAACGGGCAGGGGCGAACACCGGGGAGCTGTTTTTT. Translated: CSVERAGANTGELFF. The V and J genes are TRBV29-1 and TRBJ2-2; possible D gene TRBD1, 6 bases. V was cut by 2 bases and J by 0 bases, with 10 bases left in between. The CDR3 runs to 15 residues. Germline V gene sequence: CDR1 SQVTM, CDR2 ANQGSEA.

Regarding this clonotype: A read error may account for a junction end that differs from germline. This chain connects TRBV4-1 to TRBJ2-7, with 9 bases matching TRBD1. This CDR3 comprises 15 residues. Germline values: CDR1 MGHRA, CDR2 YSYEKL. The CDR3 DNA is TGCGCCAGCAGCCAACCGGGACAGGGAGTTTACGAACAGTACTTC. Translation: CASSQPGQGVYEQYF.

This clonotype appeared many times. This chain connects TRBV7-2 to TRBJ2-6; 8 positions agree with TRBD1. Germline V gene data show CDR1 as SGHTA and CDR2 as FQGNSA. The CDR3 has 18 residues. The junction had 10 bases not matched to a gene; V was cut back by 2 bases and J by 4 bases. As DNA, the CDR3 is TGTGCCAGCAGCTTACATCGGCAGGGGGCATCCGGGGCCAACGTCCTGACTTTC. Its protein is CASSLHRQGASGANVLTF.

This clonotype was detected ten times or more. The chain joins TRBV28 to TRBJ2-3, with D perhaps TRBD1 (7 bases). The CDR3 runs to 17 residues. Per germline, CDR1 MDHEN and CDR2 SYDVKM. Trimming took off 3 bases at V and 0 bases at J, with 16 bases between the two ends. The CDR3 here is CASSFHPTGTSTDTQYF. The DNA of the CDR3 is TGTGCCAGCAGTTTCCACCCGACAGGGACTAGCACAGATACGCAGTATTTT.

DNA for the CDR3: TGTGCCAGCGCGAGCGGCCCTGGGCCCTACGAGCAGTACTTC. It yields the protein CASASGPGPYEQYF. The J gene is TRBJ2-7, the V gene TRBV5-4; D might be TRBD2 (5 bases). Germline V CDR1 and CDR2: SGHNT, YYREEE (reference sequence). V gave up 7 bases and J gave up 2 bases, with 16 bases separating them. The CDR3 covers 14 residues.